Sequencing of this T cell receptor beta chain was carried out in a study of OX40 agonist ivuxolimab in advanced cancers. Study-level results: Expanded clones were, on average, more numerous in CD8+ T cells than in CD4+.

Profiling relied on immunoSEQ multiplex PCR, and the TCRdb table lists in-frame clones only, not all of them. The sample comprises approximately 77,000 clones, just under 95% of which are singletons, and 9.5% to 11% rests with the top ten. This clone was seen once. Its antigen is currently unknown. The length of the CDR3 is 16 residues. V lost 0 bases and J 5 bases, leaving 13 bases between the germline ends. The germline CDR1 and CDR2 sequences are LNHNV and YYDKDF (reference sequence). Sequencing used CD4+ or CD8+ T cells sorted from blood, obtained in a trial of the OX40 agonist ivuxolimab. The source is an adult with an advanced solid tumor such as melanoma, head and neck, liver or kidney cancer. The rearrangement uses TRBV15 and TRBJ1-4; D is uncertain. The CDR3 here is CATSRDRGYLNEKLFF. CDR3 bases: TGTGCCACCAGCAGAGACCGGGGATACCTAAATGAAAAACTGTTTTTT.